This T cell receptor (beta chain) is from a study of blood T cell repertoires in COVID-19. Study-level background: Acute-phase and convalescent COVID-19 samples originated in the United States, Italy and Spain.

This CDR3 contains 12 residues. Trimming at V came to 6 bases and at J to 5 bases, leaving 0 bases not matched to a gene. CDR1 is LGHNA, CDR2 YNFKEQ, per germline. As handled by the study authors: Amplifying reference gene primers gave estimates of nucleated cell counts. Repertoires were generated with immunoSEQ multiplex PCR, while TCRdb's copy carries only in-frame clones and drops some. V, J and clone size are taken as reported in that table, and D and trimming were inferred from the DNA itself. The data contain tens of thousands of clones, 75% to 90% of them singletons. This clonotype originated in a human donor in a cohort sampled during active COVID-19. The J gene is TRBJ1-5, the V gene TRBV4-2; TRBD1 aligns across 8 bases. Sequenced: peripheral blood. The chain's CDR3 is CASRQGDQPQHF. The CDR3 DNA follows: TGTGCCAGCAGACAGGGGGATCAGCCCCAGCATTTT.